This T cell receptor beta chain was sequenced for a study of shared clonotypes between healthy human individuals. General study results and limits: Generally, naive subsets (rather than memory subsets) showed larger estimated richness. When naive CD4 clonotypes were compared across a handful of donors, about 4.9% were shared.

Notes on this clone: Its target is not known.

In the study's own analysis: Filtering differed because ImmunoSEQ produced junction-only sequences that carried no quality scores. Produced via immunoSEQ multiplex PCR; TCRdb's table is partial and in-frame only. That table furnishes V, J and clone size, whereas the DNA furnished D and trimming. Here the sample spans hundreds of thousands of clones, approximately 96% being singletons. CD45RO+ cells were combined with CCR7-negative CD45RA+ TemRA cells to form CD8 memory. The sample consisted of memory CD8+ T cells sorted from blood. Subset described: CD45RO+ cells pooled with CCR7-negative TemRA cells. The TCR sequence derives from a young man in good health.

CDR3 sequence reads: CASSQEDQPQHF. The CDR3, as DNA: TGTGCCAGCAGCCAAGAGGATCAGCCCCAGCATTTT. The chain carries TRBV4-2 and TRBJ1-5; the D is unclear. The CDR3 spans 12 residues. With 0 bases removed from V and 5 bases from J, the gap between germline ends came to 2 bases. CDR1 and CDR2 from the germline V gene are LGHNA and YNFKEQ.